One T cell receptor (beta chain) is described in this entry. The sample is drawn from a study of blood T cell repertoires in COVID-19. The table came from immunoSEQ multiplex PCR; TCRdb's copy has only in-frame clones and leaves some out. Seen here are some 150,000 clones, about four fifths observed once, and the top ten hold around 2.1%. The receptor's source is a man aged 65-85 years with acute or convalescent COVID-19. The sequencing input was peripheral blood.

CDR3 sequence (DNA): TGCGCCAGCAGCTTCGGACAGGGCGGAGAGACCCAGTACTTC. This gives the protein CASSFGQGGETQYF. The chain links TRBV5-1 to TRBJ2-5; TRBD1 agrees at 8 bases. Per the germline V gene, CDR1 is SGHRS and CDR2 is YFSETQ. The CDR3 has 14 residues. V trimming: 2 bases; J trimming: 4 bases; junction bases outside the gene matches: 4.